This T cell receptor beta chain was recovered during a study of T cells in tumors after PD-1 blockade. Study details: Each patient got pembrolizumab 200 mg every 3 weeks or cemiplimab 350 mg every 2 weeks. Study conclusions and caveats: Blood contained about 43% of the tumor's TCR clonotypes.

The protocol was immunoSEQ multiplex PCR, while the TCRdb copy is restricted to in-frame clones and leaves out a portion. This table has about 60,000 clones, about 74% appearing once. Worth noting for this clone: Antigen unknown.

Germline CDR1 SEHNR, CDR2 FQNEAQ (reference sequence). V shed 4 bases, J shed 3 bases, and the junction held 9 bases outside the gene matches. The CDR3 loop spans 19 amino acids. This chain joins TRBV7-9 and TRBJ2-2, with 15 bases aligning to TRBD2. The TCR comes from a human donor with basal cell carcinoma. The sample consisted of PBMCs, taken after anti-PD-1 treatment. The CDR3 DNA follows: TGTGCCAGCAGCTCCTGGACTAGCGGGGGGGCGGTCGACACCGGGGAGCTGTTTTTT. This gives the protein CASSSWTSGGAVDTGELFF.